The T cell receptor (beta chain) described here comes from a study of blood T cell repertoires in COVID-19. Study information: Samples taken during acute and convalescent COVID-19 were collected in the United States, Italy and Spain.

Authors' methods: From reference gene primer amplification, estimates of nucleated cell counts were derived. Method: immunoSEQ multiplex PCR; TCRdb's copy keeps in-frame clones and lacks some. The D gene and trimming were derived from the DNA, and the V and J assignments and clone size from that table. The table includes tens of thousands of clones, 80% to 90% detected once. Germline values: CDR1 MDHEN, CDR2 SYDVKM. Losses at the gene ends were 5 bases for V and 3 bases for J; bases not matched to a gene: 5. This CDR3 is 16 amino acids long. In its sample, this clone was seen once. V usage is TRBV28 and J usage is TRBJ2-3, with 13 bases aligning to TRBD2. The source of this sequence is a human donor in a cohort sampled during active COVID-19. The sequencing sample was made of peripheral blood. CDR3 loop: CASSTTSGRRTDTQYF. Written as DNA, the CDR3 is TGTGCCAGCAGTACGACTAGCGGGAGGCGTACAGATACGCAGTATTTT.